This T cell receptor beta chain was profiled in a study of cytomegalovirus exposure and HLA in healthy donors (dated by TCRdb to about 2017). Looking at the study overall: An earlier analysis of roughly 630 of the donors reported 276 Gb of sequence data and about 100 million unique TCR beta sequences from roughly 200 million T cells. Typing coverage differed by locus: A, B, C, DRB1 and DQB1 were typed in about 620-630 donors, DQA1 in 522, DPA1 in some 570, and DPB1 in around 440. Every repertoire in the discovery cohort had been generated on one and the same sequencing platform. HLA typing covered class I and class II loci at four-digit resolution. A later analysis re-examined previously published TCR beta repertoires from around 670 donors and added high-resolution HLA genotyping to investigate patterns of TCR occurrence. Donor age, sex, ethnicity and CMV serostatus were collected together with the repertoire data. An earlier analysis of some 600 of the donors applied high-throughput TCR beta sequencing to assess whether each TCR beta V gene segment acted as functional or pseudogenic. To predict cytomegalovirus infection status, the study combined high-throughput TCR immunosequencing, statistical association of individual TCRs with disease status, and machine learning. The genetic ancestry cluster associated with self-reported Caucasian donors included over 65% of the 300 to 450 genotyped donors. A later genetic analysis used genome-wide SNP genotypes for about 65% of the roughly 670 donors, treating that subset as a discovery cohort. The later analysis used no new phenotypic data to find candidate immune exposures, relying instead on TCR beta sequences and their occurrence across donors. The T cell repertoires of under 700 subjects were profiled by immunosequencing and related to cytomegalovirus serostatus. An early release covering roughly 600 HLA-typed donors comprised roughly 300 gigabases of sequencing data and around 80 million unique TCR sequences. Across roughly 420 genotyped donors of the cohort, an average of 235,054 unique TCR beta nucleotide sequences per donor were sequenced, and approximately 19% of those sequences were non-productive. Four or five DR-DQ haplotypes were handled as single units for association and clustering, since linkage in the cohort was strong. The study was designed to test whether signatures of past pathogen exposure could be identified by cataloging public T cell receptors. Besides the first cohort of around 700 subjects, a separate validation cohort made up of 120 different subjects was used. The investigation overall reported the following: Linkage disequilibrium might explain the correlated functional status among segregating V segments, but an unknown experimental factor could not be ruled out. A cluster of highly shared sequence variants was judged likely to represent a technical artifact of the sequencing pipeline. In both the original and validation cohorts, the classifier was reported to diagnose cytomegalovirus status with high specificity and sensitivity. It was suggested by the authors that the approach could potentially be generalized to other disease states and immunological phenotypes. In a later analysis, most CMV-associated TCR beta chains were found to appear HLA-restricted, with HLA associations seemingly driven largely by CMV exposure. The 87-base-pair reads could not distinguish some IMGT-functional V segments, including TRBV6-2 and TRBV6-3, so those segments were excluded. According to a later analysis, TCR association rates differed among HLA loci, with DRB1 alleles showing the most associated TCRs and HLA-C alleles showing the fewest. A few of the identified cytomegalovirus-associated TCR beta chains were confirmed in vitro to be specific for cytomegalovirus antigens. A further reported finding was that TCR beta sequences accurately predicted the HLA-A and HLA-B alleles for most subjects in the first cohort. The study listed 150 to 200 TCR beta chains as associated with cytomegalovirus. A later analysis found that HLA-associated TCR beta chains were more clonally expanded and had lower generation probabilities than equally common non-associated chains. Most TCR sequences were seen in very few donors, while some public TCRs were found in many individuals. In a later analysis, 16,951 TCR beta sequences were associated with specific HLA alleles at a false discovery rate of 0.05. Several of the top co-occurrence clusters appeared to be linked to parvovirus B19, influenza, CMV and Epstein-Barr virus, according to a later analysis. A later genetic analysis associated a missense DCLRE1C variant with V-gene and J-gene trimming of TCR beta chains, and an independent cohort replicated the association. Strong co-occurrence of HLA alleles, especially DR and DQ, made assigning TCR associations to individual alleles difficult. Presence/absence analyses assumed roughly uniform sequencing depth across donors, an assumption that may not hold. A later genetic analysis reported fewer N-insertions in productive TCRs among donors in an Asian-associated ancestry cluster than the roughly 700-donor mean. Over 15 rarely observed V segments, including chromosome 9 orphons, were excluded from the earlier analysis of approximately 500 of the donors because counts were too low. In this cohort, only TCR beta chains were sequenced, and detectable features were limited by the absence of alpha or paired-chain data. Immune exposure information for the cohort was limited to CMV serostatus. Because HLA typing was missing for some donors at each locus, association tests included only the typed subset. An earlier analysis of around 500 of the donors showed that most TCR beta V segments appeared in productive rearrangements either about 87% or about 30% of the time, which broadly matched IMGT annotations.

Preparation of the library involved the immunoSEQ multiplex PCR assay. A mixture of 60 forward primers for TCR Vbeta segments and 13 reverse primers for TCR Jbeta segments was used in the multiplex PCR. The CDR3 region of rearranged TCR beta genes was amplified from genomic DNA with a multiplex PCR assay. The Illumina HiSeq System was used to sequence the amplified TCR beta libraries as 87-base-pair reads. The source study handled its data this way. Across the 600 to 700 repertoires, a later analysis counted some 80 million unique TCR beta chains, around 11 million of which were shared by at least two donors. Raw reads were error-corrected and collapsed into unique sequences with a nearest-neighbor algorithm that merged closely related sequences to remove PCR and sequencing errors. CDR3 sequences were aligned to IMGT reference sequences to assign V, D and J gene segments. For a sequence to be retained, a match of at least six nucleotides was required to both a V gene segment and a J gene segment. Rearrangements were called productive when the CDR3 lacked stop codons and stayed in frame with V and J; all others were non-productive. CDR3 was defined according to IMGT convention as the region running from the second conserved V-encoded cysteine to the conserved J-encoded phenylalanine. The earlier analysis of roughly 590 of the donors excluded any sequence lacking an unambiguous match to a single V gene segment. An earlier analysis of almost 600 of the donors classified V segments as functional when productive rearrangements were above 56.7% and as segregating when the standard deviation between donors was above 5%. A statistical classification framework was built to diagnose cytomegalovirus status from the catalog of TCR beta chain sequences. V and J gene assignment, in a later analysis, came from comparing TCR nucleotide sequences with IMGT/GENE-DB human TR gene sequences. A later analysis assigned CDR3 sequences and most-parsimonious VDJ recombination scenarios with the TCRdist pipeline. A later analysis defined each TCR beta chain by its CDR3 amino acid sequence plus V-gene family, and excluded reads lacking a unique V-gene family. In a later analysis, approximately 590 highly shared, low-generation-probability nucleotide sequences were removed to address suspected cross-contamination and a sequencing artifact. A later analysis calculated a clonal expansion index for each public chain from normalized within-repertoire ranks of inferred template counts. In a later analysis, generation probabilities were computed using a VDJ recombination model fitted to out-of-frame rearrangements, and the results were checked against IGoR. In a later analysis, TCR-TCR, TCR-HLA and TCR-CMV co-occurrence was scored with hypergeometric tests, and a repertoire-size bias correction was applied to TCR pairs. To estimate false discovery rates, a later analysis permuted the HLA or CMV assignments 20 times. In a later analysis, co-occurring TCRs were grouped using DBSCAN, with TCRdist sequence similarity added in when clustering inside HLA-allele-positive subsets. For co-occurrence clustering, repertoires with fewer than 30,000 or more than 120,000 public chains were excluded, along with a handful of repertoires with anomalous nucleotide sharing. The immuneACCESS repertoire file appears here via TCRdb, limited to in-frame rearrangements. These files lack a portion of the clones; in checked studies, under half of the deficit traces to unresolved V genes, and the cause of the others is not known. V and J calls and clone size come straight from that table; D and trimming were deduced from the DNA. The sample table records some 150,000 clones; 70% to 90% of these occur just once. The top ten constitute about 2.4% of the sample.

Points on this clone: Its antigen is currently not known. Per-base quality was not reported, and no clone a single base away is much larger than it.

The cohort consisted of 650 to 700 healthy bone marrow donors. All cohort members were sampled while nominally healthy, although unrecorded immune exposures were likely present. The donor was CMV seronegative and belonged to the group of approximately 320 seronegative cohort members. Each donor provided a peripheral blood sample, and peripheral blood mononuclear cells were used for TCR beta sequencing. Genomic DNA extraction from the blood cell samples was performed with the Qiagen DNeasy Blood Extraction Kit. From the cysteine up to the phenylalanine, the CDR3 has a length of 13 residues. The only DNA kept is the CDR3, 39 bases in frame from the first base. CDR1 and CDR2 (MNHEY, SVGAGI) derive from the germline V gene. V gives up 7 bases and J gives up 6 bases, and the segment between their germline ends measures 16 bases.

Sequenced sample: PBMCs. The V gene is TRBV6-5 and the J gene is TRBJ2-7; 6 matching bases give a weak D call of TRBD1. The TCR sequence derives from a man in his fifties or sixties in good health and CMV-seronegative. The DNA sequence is TGTGCCAGCAAAGGGGGTAGATCTGTCGAGCAGTACTTC. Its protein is CASKGGRSVEQYF.